Following are 7 T cell receptor beta chains from one sample sequenced in a study of blood T cell repertoires in COVID-19 (dated by TCRdb to 2019 to 2021). Libraries were made using the immunoSEQ multiplex PCR assay. TCRdb provides this immuneACCESS table in a form limited to in-frame rearrangements. Some clones are lacking; in checked studies, under half of them reflect an unresolved V gene, and why the rest are absent is not known. This sample holds 81,000 or so clones; 75% to 90% were observed only once. Together, the top ten hold 9.5% to 15% of the sample. Sequencing was carried out using peripheral blood. The receptors come from a man between 65 and 85 years old with active or convalescent COVID-19.

This rearrangement joins TRBV6-5 to TRBJ2-7; 7 bases align to TRBD1. CDR1 is MNHEY and CDR2 is SVGAGI in the germline V gene. Losses at the gene ends were 4 bases for V and 6 bases for J; bases not matched to a gene: 9. The CDR3 spans 14 residues. The CDR3 loop reads CASSSQGFLSEQYF. In DNA form, the CDR3 reads TGTGCCAGCAGTTCACAGGGGTTTTTGTCCGAGCAGTACTTC.

The chain has TRBV13 and TRBJ1-1, with TRBD1 matching over 7 bases. The CDR3 length is 15 residues. The trim removed 6 bases at V and 5 bases at J, leaving 12 bases unmatched. Germline CDR1 and CDR2: PRHDT and FYEKMQ (reference sequence). In DNA, the CDR3 is TGTGCCAGCAGGGAACAGGGGACCCCAGAGACTGAAGCTTTCTTT. Its translation is CASREQGTPETEAFF.

The J gene is TRBJ2-5, the V gene TRBV9; 11 nucleotides line up with TRBD2. V shed 4 bases and J 4 bases; nucleotides not matched to a gene: 9. CDR3 size: 16 residues. The germline gives CDR1 SGDLS, CDR2 YYNGEE. DNA for the CDR3: TGTGCCAGCAGCCCGAGCGGTAGCGGGGGGGGAGAGACCCAGTACTTC. As protein: CASSPSGSGGGETQYF. The whole variable domain, filled in from reference TRBV9 and TRBJ2-5, reads DSGVTQTPKHLITATGQRVTLRCSPRSGDLSVYWYQQSLDQGLQFLIQYYNGEERAKGNILERFSAQQFPDLHSELNLSSLELGDSALYFCASSPSGSGGGETQYFGPGTRLLVL.

The V call is TRBV7-9, the J call TRBJ1-5; perhaps TRBD1 as D (5 bases). Per the germline V gene, CDR1 is SEHNR and CDR2 is FQNEAQ (reference sequence). V was cut by 2 bases and J by 6 bases, with 11 bases left in between. The CDR3 is 14 amino acids. CDR3 residues: CASSLSREGQPQHF. As DNA, the CDR3 is TGTGCCAGCAGCTTAAGCAGGGAAGGTCAGCCCCAGCATTTT.

The V call is TRBV7-2, the J call TRBJ2-3, with 10 bases fitting TRBD1. This CDR3 is built from 18 residues. Trimming removed 5 bases from V and 6 bases from J; junction bases left unmatched: 17. Germline V gene lookup returns CDR1 SGHTA and CDR2 FQGNSA. CDR3 nucleotides: TGTGCCAGCAGCCTGACCGGGACAGGGGTCAAAGGCCGGGATACGCAGTATTTT. Amino acid sequence: CASSLTGTGVKGRDTQYF.

The chain recombines TRBV12-3 or TRBV12-4 with TRBJ1-2; D gene unclear. The CDR3 contains 12 residues. Trimming left V 5 bases short and J 4 bases short, with 8 bases between. The CDR3 is CASSGEGYGYTF. The CDR3 nucleotides are TGTGCCAGCAGTGGGGAGGGCTATGGCTACACCTTC.

The J gene is TRBJ1-1, the V gene TRBV19; unclear D gene. Germline V CDR1 and CDR2: LNHDA, SQIVND (reference sequence). The CDR3 is 15 amino acids. Trimming left V 4 bases short and J 5 bases short, with 17 bases between. The chain's CDR3 is CASSTPSGLGTEAFF. In nucleotides, the CDR3 is TGTGCCAGTAGTACCCCCAGCGGCTTGGGAACTGAAGCTTTCTTT.